Following are 9 T cell receptor beta chains from one sample sequenced in a study of Graves' ophthalmopathy and Graves' hyperthyroidism. From RNA, the CDR3 regions of TCR beta chains were amplified and sequenced. First-round RT-PCR used HTBI primers; second-round multiplex PCR followed. MiXCR, run by TCRdb on the multiplex PCR reads, gives a single entry per CDR3 protein. The sample consists of about 1.2 million distinct CDR3 sequences, 35% to 45% of them appearing once. Sequencing was performed on peripheral blood or thyroid tissue (not recorded which). These receptors were obtained from an adult man with Graves' hyperthyroidism.

The sample holds many counts of this clonotype. The chain combines TRBV14 with TRBJ1-6; the D gene is possibly TRBD1 (5 bases). Germline values: CDR1 SGHDN, CDR2 FVKESK. The CDR3 is 14 residues long. V was shortened by 4 bases and J by 10 bases, with 14 bases between the two germline ends. CDR3 residues: CASSLTVLRSPLHF. CDR3 DNA: TGTGCCAGCAGCCTGACAGTTTTGCGCTCACCCCTCCACTTT.

This clonotype has at least ten counts. This chain links TRBV12-3 or TRBV12-4 with TRBJ1-3; D is unresolved. V lost 4 bases to trimming and J lost 0 bases, with 10 bases between them. This CDR3 has 15 amino acids. This CDR3 reads CASSSSAHSGNTIYF. CDR3 in DNA: TGTGCCAGCAGTTCGTCAGCACACTCTGGAAACACCATATATTTT.

The CDR3 nucleotides are TGTGCCAGCAGACAACTAGCGGGAGTTACCGGGGAGCTGTTTTTT. Amino acids: CASRQLAGVTGELFF. The genes are TRBV9 and TRBJ2-2; TRBD2 matches 11 bases. CDR1 and CDR2 from the germline V gene are SGDLS and YYNGEE. The CDR3 spans 15 residues. J gave up 5 bases and V 5 bases, and 5 bases lay outside the gene matches.

This clonotype appeared a single time. A single base separates this from a much larger clone, so it may be a read error. The V call is TRBV5-1, the J call TRBJ1-1; a possible D gene is TRBD1 (5 bases). Germline V CDR1 and CDR2: SGHRS, YFSETQ. V was shortened by 0 bases and J by 4 bases, with 13 bases between the two germline ends. The CDR3 is 15 amino acids. This CDR3 is CASSLGQSSFTEAFF. The CDR3 DNA reads TGCGCCAGCAGCTTGGGACAGAGCTCCTTCACTGAAGCTTTCTTT. Looking up the rest from reference TRBV5-1 and TRBJ1-1 gives the full variable domain: KAGVTQTPRYLIKTRGQQVTLSCSPISGHRSVSWYQQTPGQGLQFLFEYFSETQRNKGNFPGRFSGRQFSNSRSEMNVSTLELGDSALYLCASSLGQSSFTEAFFGQGTRLTVV.

The sample holds many counts of this clonotype. The V and J genes are TRBV11-2 and TRBJ2-7; 7 positions match TRBD1. The CDR3 is 16 amino acids. J lost 6 bases, V lost 0 bases, and 11 bases had no gene match. The germline V gene has CDR1 SGHAT and CDR2 FQNNGV. Here the CDR3 reads CASSLEGWGQFSEQYF. CDR3 nucleotide sequence: TGTGCCAGCAGCTTAGAGGGGTGGGGACAGTTCTCCGAGCAGTACTTC.

The chain couples TRBV19 to TRBJ1-2, with D tentatively TRBD1 (6 bases). The CDR3 totals 12 residues. V was trimmed by 8 bases and J by 4 bases, leaving 11 bases between them. From germline, CDR1 is LNHDA and CDR2 SQIVND (reference sequence). The CDR3 protein is CASDRLGYGYTF. Here the CDR3 DNA reads TGTGCCAGTGACAGGTTGGGCTATGGCTACACCTTC.

The genes are TRBV7-2 and TRBJ1-6; D call uncertain. The V and J ends lost 5 bases and 0 bases respectively, with 23 bases between them. Germline-derived CDR1 and CDR2 are SGHTA and FQGNSA. This CDR3 comprises 20 residues. CDR3 coding DNA: TGTGCCAGCAGCCCTGGACGAGCGAGCAGAGCTAGCTCCTATAATTCACCCCTCCACTTT. This encodes CASSPGRASRASSYNSPLHF.

This rearrangement joins TRBV29-1 to TRBJ2-2; D uncertain. Germline CDR1 is SQVTM and CDR2 is ANQGSEA. The ends were cut back, 4 bases at V and 6 bases at J, with 12 bases in the middle. CDR3 size: 13 residues. CDR3 DNA sequence: TGCAGCGTTGGCCACAGAAATTCCGGGGAGCTGTTTTTT. Translated: CSVGHRNSGELFF.

This clonotype has at least ten counts. The V gene is TRBV4-3, the J gene TRBJ1-1; unclear D gene. V lost 0 bases and J lost 0, with 5 bases in between. The length of the CDR3 is 14 residues. Germline loops: CDR1 LGHNA, CDR2 YSLEER. The CDR3 protein is CASSQEDLNTEAFF. The CDR3 bases are TGCGCCAGCAGCCAAGAAGACTTGAACACTGAAGCTTTCTTT.